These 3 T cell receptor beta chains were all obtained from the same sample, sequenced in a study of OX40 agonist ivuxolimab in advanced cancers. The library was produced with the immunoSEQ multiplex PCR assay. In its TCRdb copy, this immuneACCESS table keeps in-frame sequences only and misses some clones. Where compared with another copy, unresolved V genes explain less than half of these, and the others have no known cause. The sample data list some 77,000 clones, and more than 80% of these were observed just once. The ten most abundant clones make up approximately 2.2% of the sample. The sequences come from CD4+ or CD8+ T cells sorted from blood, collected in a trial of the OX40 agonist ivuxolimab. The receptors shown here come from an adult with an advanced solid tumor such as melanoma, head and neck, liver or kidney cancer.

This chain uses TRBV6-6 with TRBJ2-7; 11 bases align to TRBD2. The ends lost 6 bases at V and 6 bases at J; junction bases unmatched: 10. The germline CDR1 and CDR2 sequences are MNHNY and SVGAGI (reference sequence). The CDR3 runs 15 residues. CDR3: CASSSTSGSLGEQYF. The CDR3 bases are TGTGCCAGCAGCTCTACTAGCGGGAGCCTAGGCGAGCAGTACTTC.

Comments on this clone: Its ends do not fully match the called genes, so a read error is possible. The chain's CDR3 is CASLPTLAGARETQYF. The CDR3 bases are TGTGCCAGCTTACCAACACTAGCGGGAGCCCGAGAGACCCAGTACTTC. The chain has TRBV18 and TRBJ2-5; 11 nucleotides line up with TRBD2. The CDR3 runs 16 residues. Germline values: CDR1 KGHSH, CDR2 LQKENI.

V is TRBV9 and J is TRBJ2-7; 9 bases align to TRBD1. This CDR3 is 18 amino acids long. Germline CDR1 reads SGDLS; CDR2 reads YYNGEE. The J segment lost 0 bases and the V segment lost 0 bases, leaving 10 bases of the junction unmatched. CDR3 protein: CASSVEAQGASGSYEQYF. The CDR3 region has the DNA TGTGCCAGCAGCGTAGAGGCACAGGGGGCATCCGGCTCCTACGAGCAGTACTTC.